This T cell receptor beta chain comes out of a study of shared clonotypes between healthy human individuals. Study results and limitations: Richness estimates generally favored naive over memory subsets.

A word on this clone: Antigen specificity is unknown.

Trimming took 1 base from V and 6 from J, leaving 11 bases between them. Germline-derived CDR1 and CDR2 are SGHTS and YDEGEE. The CDR3 is made up of 13 amino acids. In the authors' workflow: There were no quality scores in the junction-only immunoSEQ sequences, so filtering differed. Repertoires were generated with immunoSEQ multiplex PCR, while TCRdb's copy carries only in-frame clones and drops some. That table supplies the V and J calls and clone size; D and trimming were determined from the DNA. The table records about 1.5 million clones, around 98% of them present only once. The chain joins TRBV5-8 to TRBJ2-7; possible D gene TRBD2, 5 bases. Sequences were obtained from naive CD4+ T cells sorted from blood. This sample's subset: CD45RA+ positively selected. The receptor was isolated from a young man in good health. CDR3 nucleotides: TGTGCCAGCAGCTTGAGCGGCAAAGGCGAGCAGTACTTC. Its protein is CASSLSGKGEQYF.